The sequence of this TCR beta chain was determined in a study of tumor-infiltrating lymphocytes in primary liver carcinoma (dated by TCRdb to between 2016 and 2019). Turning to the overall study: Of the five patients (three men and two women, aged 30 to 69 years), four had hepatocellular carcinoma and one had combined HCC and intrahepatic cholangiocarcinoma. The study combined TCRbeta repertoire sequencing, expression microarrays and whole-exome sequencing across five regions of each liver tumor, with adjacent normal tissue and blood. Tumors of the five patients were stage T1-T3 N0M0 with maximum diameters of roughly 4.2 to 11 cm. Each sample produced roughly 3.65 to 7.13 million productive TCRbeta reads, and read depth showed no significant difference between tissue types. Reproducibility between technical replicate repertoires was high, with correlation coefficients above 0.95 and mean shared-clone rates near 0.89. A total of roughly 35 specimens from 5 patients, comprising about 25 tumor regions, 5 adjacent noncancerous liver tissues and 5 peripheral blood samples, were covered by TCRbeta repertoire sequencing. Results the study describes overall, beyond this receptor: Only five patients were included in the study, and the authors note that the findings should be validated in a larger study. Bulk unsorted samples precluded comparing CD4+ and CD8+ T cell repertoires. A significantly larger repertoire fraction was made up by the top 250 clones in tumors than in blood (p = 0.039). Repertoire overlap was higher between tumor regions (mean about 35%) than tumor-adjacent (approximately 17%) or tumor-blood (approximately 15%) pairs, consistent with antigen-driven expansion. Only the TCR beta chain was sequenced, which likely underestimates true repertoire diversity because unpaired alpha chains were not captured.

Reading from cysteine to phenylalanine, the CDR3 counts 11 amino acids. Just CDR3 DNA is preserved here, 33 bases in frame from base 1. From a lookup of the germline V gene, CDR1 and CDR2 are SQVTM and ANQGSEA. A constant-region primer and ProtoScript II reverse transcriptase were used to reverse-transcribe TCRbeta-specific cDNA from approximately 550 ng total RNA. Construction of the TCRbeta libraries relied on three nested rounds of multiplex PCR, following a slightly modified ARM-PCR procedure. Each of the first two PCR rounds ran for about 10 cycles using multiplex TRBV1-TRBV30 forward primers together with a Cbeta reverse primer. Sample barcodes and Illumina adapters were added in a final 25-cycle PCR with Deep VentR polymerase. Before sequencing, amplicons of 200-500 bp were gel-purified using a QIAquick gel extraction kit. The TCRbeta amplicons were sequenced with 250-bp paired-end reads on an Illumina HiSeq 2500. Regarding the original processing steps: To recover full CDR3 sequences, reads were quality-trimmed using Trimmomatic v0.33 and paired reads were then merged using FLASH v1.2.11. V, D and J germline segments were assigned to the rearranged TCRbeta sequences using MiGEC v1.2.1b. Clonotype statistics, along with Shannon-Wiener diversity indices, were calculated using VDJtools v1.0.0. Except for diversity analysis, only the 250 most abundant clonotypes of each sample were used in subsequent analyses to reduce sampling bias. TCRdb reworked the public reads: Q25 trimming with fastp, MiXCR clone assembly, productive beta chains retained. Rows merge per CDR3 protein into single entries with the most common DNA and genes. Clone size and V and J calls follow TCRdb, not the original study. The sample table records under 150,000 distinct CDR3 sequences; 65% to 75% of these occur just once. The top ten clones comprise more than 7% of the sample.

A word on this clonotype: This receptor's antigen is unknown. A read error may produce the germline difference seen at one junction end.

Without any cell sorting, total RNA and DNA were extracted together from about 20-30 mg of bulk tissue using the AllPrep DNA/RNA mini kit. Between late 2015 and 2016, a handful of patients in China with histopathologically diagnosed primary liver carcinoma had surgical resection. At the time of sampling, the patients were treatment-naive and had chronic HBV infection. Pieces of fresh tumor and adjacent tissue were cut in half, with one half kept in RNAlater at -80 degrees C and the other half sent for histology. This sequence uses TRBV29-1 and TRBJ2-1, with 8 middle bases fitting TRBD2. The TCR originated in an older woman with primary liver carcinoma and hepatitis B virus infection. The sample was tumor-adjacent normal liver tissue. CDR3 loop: CSEQTSDKQFF. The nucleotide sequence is TGTAGCGAACAGACTAGCGATAAGCAGTTCTTC.